The next 19 T cell receptor beta chains were all read from a single sample in a study of response to subunit inactivated influenza vaccine. TCRdb itself ran the RT-PCR reads through MiXCR, one entry per CDR3 protein. The data hold hundreds of thousands of distinct CDR3 sequences, with approximately 15% observed a single time. The specimen was PBMCs from blood, collected 14 to 15 days before vaccination. All receptors derive from a man aged 45-65 years who received an inactivated influenza vaccine.

This clonotype was counted a few times. DNA for the CDR3: TGTGCCAGCAGTTACGACGAGACTAGTCACTACAATGAGCAGTTCTTC. As protein: CASSYDETSHYNEQFF. The V gene is TRBV6-2 or TRBV6-3, the J gene TRBJ2-1; perhaps TRBD2 as D (6 bases). V was cut by 2 bases and J by 3 bases, with 14 bases left in between. This CDR3 region has 16 residues. Germline values: CDR1 MNHEY, CDR2 SVGEGT.

CDR3 in amino acids: CASSPWNGLFETQYF. The CDR3 nucleotides read TGTGCCAGCAGCCCATGGAATGGGCTGTTCGAGACCCAGTACTTC. The V call is TRBV27, the J call TRBJ2-5; D is unclear. V lost 6 bases and J lost 5, with 19 bases in between. The CDR3 extends over 15 amino acids. CDR1 and CDR2 (germline): MNHEY, SMNVEV (reference sequence).

This chain connects TRBV11-3 to TRBJ2-2; D possibly corresponds to TRBD2 (5 bases). V was shortened by 4 bases and J by 3 bases, with 15 bases between the two germline ends. CDR3 length: 16 amino acids. CDR1 is SGHNT and CDR2 is YENEEA in the germline V gene. The CDR3 DNA is TGTGCCAGCAGCTCGTCTCGGGGTGCGGACACCGGGGAGCTGTTTTTT. Protein product: CASSSSRGADTGELFF. Together with reference TRBV11-3 and TRBJ2-2, the CDR3 gives the full variable domain: EAGVVQSPRYKIIEKKQPVAFWCNPISGHNTLYWYLQNLGQGPELLIRYENEEAVDDSQLPKDRFSAERLKGVDSTLKIQPAELGDSAVYLCASSSSRGADTGELFFGEGSRLTVL.

This clonotype was observed a few times. The chain uses TRBV20-1 and TRBJ2-5; 9 nucleotides align to TRBD2. The CDR3 is made up of 16 amino acids. Per germline, CDR1 DFQATT and CDR2 SNEGSKA (reference sequence). Trimming removed 2 bases from V and 2 bases from J; junction bases left unmatched: 9. The CDR3 spells CSARSLSGRFQETQYF. For the CDR3, the DNA is TGCAGTGCTAGAAGTTTAAGCGGGAGGTTTCAAGAGACCCAGTACTTC.

This clonotype was counted many times. The J gene is TRBJ2-7, the V gene TRBV30; D ambiguous. V was trimmed by 0 bases and J by 10 bases, leaving 10 bases between them. Looked up from germline, CDR1 is GTSNPN and CDR2 is SVGIG (reference sequence). The CDR3 contains 11 residues. CDR3 in DNA: TGTGCCTGGAGTGTACTTGTGGAACAGTACTTC. Its protein is CAWSVLVEQYF.

With respect to this clonotype: This clone may be a read error of a much larger clone one base away. The CDR3 carries no conserved terminal phenylalanine or tryptophan, so it likely arises from a read error. V gene TRBV6-2 or TRBV6-3 combines with J gene TRBJ2-7; 11 bases line up with TRBD1. The ends lost 6 bases at V and 5 bases at J; junction bases unmatched: 6. The length of the CDR3 is 14 residues. Looked up from germline, CDR1 is MNHEY and CDR2 is SVGEGT. CDR3 DNA: TGTGCCAGCAGCCCAGGACAGGGGGCCCACGAGCAGTACCTC. Its translation: CASSPGQGAHEQYL.

This clonotype was found a few times. This chain uses TRBV11-2 with TRBJ2-7; perhaps TRBD2 as D (6 bases). CDR1 and CDR2 from the germline V gene are SGHAT and FQNNGV. The CDR3 length is 14 residues. Trimming pared 5 bases from V and 5 bases from J, leaving 16 bases between. For the CDR3, the DNA is TGTGCCAGCAGCGGTAGGCCGGGAGTCGACGAGCAGTACTTC. The encoded protein is CASSGRPGVDEQYF.

The rearrangement links TRBV19 to TRBJ1-1, with 7 bases fitting TRBD1. This CDR3 is 11 amino acids long. V dropped 7 bases and J dropped 8; count of bases not matched to a gene: 4. Germline CDR1 LNHDA, CDR2 SQIVND (reference sequence). The CDR3 loop is CASNTGVEAFF. As DNA, the CDR3 is TGTGCCAGTAATACAGGGGTAGAAGCTTTCTTT.

This clonotype has just a few counts. The rearrangement links TRBV12-3 or TRBV12-4 to TRBJ2-3; no reliable D call. The CDR3 loop spans 13 amino acids. V was cut by 7 bases and J by 0 bases, with 8 bases left in between. As DNA, the CDR3 is TGTGCCAGCATCGTGGATAGCACAGATACGCAGTATTTT. This translates into CASIVDSTDTQYF.

The sample holds a few counts of this clonotype. The chain recombines TRBV20-1 with TRBJ2-7; TRBD1 agrees at 10 bases. V lost 5 bases, J lost 5 bases, and 6 bases stayed unmatched. The CDR3 is made up of 13 amino acids. Germline V gene sequence: CDR1 DFQATT, CDR2 SNEGSKA (reference sequence). The CDR3 sequence is CSARGQGGHEQYF. The DNA for the CDR3 is TGCAGTGCTCGCGGACAGGGGGGCCACGAGCAGTACTTC.

The chain combines TRBV4-2 with TRBJ2-1, with D possibly TRBD2 on 6 matching bases. V lost 0 bases, J lost 3 bases, and 12 bases lay in between. Germline V gene lookup returns CDR1 LGHNA and CDR2 YNFKEQ. CDR3 length: 16 amino acids. The CDR3 is CASSQETRGLYNEQFF. In nucleotides, the CDR3 is TGTGCCAGCAGCCAAGAGACTAGGGGCCTCTACAATGAGCAGTTCTTC.

CDR3 sequence (DNA): TGTGCCACCAGCAGAGACTTGAGCACCGGGGAGCTGTTTTTT. Protein product: CATSRDLSTGELFF. The chain couples TRBV15 to TRBJ2-2; no definite D call. Trimming took 0 bases from V and 4 from J, leaving 6 bases between them. Germline V gene lookup returns CDR1 LNHNV and CDR2 YYDKDF (reference sequence). The length of the CDR3 is 14 residues.

There are a few counts of this clonotype. CDR3 nucleotides: TGTGCCAGCTCACCAGAAGAGGGTCTTGGCTACACCTTC. Translated: CASSPEEGLGYTF. This chain joins TRBV18 and TRBJ1-2, with D uncertain. The germline V gene has CDR1 KGHSH and CDR2 LQKENI. CDR3 size: 13 residues. V lost 2 bases to trimming and J lost 7 bases, with 11 bases between them.

This clonotype was detected ten times or more. The chain joins TRBV5-5 to TRBJ1-1, with TRBD1 matching over 7 bases. CDR1 is SGHKS and CDR2 is YYEKEE in the germline V gene (reference sequence). The CDR3 consists of 17 residues. The J segment lost 0 bases and the V segment lost 0 bases, leaving 8 bases of the junction unmatched. The CDR3 DNA sequence: TGTGCCAGCAGCTTGGGGGCGACAGGGTTAATGAACACTGAAGCTTTCTTT. It is translated as CASSLGATGLMNTEAFF.

This clonotype came up many times. This rearrangement joins TRBV12-3 or TRBV12-4 to TRBJ2-1; D gene unclear. V lost 2 bases to trimming and J lost 3 bases, with 11 bases between them. The CDR3 is 15 residues long. The CDR3 spells CASSLRGPLYNEQFF. The CDR3 region has the DNA TGTGCCAGCAGTTTACGCGGACCCCTCTACAATGAGCAGTTCTTC.

The chain links TRBV20-1 to TRBJ2-1, with D possibly being TRBD1 or TRBD2 (5 bases each). V was cut by 3 bases and J by 0 bases, with 9 bases left in between. The CDR3 length is 14 residues. Germline lookup yields CDR1 DFQATT and CDR2 SNEGSKA (reference sequence). The CDR3 nucleotides read TGCAGTGCTAGGACGGGGCTCTCCTACAATGAGCAGTTCTTC. Encoded protein: CSARTGLSYNEQFF.

In this sample, this clonotype turned up a few times. The V gene is TRBV12-3 or TRBV12-4, the J gene TRBJ2-7, with TRBD1 matching over 8 bases. V shed 5 bases and J 6 bases; nucleotides not matched to a gene: 12. The CDR3 is 15 residues long. The CDR3 DNA reads as TGTGCCAGCAGTACTGACTGGGGACAGGTGGCCGAGCAGTACTTC. Its protein product is CASSTDWGQVAEQYF.

The rearrangement joins TRBV7-2 to TRBJ2-5; 7 nucleotides agree with TRBD1. V was clipped by 5 bases and J by 4 bases; unmatched bases: 7. CDR1 and CDR2 (germline): SGHTA, FQGNSA. The CDR3 runs 14 residues. CDR3 DNA: TGTGCCAGCAGCCGAAGACAGGGTCGAGAGACCCAGTACTTC. Protein product: CASSRRQGRETQYF.

There are a few counts of this clonotype. J is TRBJ2-5 and V is TRBV7-9; D tentatively reads TRBD1 or TRBD2 (5 bases each). Trimming pared 2 bases from V and 1 base from J, leaving 14 bases between. The length of the CDR3 is 16 residues. The germline gives CDR1 SEHNR, CDR2 FQNEAQ (reference sequence). The CDR3 loop reads CASSLSPGTVQETQYF. In DNA form, the CDR3 reads TGTGCCAGCAGCTTATCTCCCGGGACGGTCCAAGAGACCCAGTACTTC.